The following is a TCR beta chain sequence with its context. Per germline, CDR1 SQVTM and CDR2 ANQGSEA. Between the trimmed V and J ends, which lost 7 bases and 0 bases, there was a span of 13 bases. The CDR3 runs to 13 residues. These data belong to a study of blood T cell repertoires in COVID-19. Across the study: Acute and convalescent COVID-19 samples came from the United States, Italy and Spain.

Using immunoSEQ multiplex PCR, the repertoire was profiled, and TCRdb retains in-frame clones only, with some absent. The sample contains over 70,000 clones, 80% of which appear only once. Sequencing was done on a sample of peripheral blood. The sequence came from a man aged 70-80 years who had recovered from COVID-19. The genes are TRBV29-1 and TRBJ2-7, with D maybe TRBD2 (5 bases). CDR3 DNA sequence: TGCAGCGCAGGAATTACTAGCTCCTACGAGCAGTACTTC. This translates into CSAGITSSYEQYF.